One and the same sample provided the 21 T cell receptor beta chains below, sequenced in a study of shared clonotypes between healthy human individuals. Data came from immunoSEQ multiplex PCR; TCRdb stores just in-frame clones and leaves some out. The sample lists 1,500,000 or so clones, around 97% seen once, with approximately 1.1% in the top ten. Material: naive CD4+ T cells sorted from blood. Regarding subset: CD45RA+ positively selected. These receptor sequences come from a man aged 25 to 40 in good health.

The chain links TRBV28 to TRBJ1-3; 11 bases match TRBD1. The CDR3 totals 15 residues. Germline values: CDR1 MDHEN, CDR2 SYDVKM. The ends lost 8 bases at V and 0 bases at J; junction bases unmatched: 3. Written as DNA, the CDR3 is TGTGCCAGCGGACAGGGGGCTTCCTCTGGAAACACCATATATTTT. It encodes CASGQGASSGNTIYF.

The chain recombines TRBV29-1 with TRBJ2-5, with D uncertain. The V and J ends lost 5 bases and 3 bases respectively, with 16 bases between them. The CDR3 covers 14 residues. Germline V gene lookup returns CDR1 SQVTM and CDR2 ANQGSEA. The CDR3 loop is CSVQSDTEEETQYF. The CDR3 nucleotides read TGCAGCGTTCAATCAGACACCGAGGAAGAGACCCAGTACTTC.

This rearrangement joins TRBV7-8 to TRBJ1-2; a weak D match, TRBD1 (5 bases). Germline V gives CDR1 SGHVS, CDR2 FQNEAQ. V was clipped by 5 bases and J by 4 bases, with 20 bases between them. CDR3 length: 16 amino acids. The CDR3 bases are TGTGCCAGCAGCCCCGCAGGGCTCTTAGCTAGCTATGGCTACACCTTC. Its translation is CASSPAGLLASYGYTF.

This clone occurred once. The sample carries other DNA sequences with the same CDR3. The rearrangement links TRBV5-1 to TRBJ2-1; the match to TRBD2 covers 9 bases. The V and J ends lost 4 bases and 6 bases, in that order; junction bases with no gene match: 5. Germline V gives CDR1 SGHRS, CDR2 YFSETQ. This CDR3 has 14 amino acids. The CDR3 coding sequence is TGCGCCAGCAGCCTCGCGGGAGGGGGCAATGAGCAGTTCTTC. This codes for CASSLAGGGNEQFF.

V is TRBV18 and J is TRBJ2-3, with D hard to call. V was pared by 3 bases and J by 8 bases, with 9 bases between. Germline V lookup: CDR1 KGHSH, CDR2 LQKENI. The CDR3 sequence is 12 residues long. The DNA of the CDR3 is TGTGCCAGCTCACCCGAGGAATCTACGCAGTATTTT. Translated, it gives CASSPEESTQYF. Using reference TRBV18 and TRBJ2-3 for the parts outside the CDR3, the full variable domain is NAGVMQNPRHLVRRRGQEARLRCSPMKGHSHVYWYRQLPEEGLKFMVYLQKENIIDESGMPKERFSAEFPKEGPSILRIQQVVRGDSAAYFCASSPEESTQYFGPGTRLTVL.

CDR3 residues: CASSLMGQGLTEAFF. For the CDR3, the DNA is TGTGCCAGCAGTTTAATGGGACAGGGTTTGACTGAAGCTTTCTTT. The J gene is TRBJ1-1, the V gene TRBV28; 9 bases are shared with TRBD1. Per the germline V gene, CDR1 is MDHEN and CDR2 is SYDVKM. J lost 5 bases, V lost 2 bases, and 6 bases had no gene match. CDR3 length: 15 residues.

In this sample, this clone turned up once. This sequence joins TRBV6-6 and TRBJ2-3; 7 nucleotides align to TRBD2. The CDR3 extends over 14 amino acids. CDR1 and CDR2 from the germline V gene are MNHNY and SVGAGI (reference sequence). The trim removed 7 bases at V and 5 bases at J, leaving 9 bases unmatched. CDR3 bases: TGTGCCAGCACAGCGGAGAGCGGGATAGATACGCAGTATTTT. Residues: CASTAESGIDTQYF.

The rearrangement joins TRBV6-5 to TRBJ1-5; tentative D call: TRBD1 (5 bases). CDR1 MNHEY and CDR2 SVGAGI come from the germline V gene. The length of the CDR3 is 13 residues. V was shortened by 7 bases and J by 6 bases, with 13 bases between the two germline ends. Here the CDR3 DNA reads TGTGCCAGCACGAAAACTCAGGGTCAGCCCCAGCATTTT. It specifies CASTKTQGQPQHF.

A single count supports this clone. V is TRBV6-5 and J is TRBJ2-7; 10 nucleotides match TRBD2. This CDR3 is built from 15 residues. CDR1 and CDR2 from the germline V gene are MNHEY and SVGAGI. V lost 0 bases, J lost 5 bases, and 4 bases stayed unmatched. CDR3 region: CASSYSLAGGNEQYF. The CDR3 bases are TGTGCCAGCAGTTACTCGTTAGCGGGAGGAAACGAGCAGTACTTC.

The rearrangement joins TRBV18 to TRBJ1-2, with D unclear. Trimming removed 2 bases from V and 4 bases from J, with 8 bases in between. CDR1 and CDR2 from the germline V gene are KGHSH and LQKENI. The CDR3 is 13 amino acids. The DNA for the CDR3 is TGTGCCAGCTCACCAGGGGTGAGCTATGGCTACACCTTC. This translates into CASSPGVSYGYTF.

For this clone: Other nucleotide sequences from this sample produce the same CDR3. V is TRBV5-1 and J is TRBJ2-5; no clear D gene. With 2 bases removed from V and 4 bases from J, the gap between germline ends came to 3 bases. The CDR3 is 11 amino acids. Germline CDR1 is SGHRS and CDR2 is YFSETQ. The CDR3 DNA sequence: TGCGCCAGCAGCTTTTTAGAGACCCAGTACTTC. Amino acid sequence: CASSFLETQYF.

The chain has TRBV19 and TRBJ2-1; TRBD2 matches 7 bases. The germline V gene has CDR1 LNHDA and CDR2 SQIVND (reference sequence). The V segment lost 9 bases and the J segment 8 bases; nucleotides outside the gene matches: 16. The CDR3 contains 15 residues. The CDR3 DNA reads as TGTGCCAGCAGACTATCTAGCGGACCTTCGGATGAGCAGTTCTTC. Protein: CASRLSSGPSDEQFF. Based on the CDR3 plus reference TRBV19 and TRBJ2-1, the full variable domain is DGGITQSPKYLFRKEGQNVTLSCEQNLNHDAMYWYRQDPGQGLRLIYYSQIVNDFQKGDIAEGYSVSREKKESFPLTVTSAQKNPTAFYLCASRLSSGPSDEQFFGPGTRLTVL.

CDR3 residues: CASSPRARTDTQYF. The CDR3 DNA sequence: TGTGCCAGTAGTCCTCGGGCCCGCACAGATACGCAGTATTTT. The chain has TRBV19 and TRBJ2-3; no firm D call. Trimming removed 5 bases from V and 1 base from J, with 10 bases in between. CDR3 size: 14 residues. The germline gives CDR1 LNHDA, CDR2 SQIVND (reference sequence).

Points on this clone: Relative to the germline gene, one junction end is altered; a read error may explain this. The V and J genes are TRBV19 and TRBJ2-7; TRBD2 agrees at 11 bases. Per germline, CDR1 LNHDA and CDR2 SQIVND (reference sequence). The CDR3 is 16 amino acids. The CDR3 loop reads CASSNDWGTSGYKQYF. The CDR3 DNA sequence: TGTGCCAGTAGTAACGATTGGGGGACTAGCGGCTACAAGCAGTACTTC. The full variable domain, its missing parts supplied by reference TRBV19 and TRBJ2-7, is DGGITQSPKYLFRKEGQNVTLSCEQNLNHDAMYWYRQDPGQGLRLIYYSQIVNDFQKGDIAEGYSVSREKKESFPLTVTSAQKNPTAFYLCASSNDWGTSGYKQYFGPGTRLTVT.

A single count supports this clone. CDR3 bases: TGTGCCAGCAGCTTTACGCCTTTGTCCTACGAGCAGTACTTC. As protein: CASSFTPLSYEQYF. This sequence joins TRBV5-5 and TRBJ2-7; D gene ambiguous. CDR1 is SGHKS, CDR2 YYEKEE, per germline (reference sequence). The germline V and J ends were trimmed by 2 bases and 1 base, with 10 bases remaining between them. The CDR3 sequence is 14 residues long.

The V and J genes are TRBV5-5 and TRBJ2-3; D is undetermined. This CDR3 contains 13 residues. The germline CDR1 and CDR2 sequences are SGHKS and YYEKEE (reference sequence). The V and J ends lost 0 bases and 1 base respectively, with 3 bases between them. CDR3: CASSLDRTDTQYF. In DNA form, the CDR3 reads TGTGCCAGCAGCTTGGACCGCACAGATACGCAGTATTTT.

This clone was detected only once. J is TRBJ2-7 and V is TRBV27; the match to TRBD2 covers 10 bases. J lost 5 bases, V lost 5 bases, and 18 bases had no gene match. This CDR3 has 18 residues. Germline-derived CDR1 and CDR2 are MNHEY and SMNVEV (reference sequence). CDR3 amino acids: CASSQLAPLAGASHEQYF. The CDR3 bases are TGTGCCAGCAGTCAACTCGCCCCTCTAGCGGGAGCAAGCCACGAGCAGTACTTC.

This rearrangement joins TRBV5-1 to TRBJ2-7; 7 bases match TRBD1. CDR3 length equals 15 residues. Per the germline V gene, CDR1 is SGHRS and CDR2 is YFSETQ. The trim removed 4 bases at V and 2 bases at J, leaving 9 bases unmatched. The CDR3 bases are TGCGCCAGCAGCGAGGCCGGGACAGTTGCCTACGAGCAGTACTTC. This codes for CASSEAGTVAYEQYF.

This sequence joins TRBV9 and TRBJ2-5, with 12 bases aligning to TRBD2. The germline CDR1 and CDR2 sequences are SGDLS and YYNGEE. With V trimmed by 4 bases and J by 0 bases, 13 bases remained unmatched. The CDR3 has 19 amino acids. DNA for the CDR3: TGTGCCAGCAGCACCCACCCCGGACTAGCGGGGAAAAACCAAGAGACCCAGTACTTC. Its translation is CASSTHPGLAGKNQETQYF.

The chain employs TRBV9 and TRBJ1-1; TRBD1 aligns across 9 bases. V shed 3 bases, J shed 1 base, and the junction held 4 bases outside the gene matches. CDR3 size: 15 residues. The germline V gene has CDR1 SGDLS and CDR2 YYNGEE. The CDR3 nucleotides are TGTGCCAGCAGCGACTCGGGACAGGGGAACACTGAAGCTTTCTTT. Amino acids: CASSDSGQGNTEAFF.

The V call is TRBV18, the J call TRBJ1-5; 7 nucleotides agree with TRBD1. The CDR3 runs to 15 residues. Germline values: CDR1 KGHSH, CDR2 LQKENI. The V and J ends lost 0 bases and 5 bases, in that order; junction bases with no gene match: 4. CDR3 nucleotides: TGTGCCAGCTCACCACCGGGGACAGCCTATCAGCCCCAGCATTTT. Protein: CASSPPGTAYQPQHF.